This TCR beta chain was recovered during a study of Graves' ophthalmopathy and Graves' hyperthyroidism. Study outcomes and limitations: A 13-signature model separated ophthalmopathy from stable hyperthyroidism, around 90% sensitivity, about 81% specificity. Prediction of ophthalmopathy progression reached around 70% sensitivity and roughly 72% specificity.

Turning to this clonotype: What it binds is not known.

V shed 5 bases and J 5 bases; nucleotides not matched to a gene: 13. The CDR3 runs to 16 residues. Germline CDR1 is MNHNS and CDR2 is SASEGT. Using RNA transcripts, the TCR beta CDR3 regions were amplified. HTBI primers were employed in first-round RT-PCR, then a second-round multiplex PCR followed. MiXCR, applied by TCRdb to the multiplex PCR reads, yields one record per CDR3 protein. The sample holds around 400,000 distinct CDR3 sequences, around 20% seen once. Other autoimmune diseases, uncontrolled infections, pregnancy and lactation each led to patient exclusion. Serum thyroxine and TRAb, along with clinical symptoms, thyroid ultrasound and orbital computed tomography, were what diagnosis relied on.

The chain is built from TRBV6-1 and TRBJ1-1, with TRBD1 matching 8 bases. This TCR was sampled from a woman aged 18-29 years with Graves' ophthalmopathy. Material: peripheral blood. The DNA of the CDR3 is TGTGCCAGCAGTCTTCGTCCCGGGACAGGAGGGACTGAAGCTTTCTTT. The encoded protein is CASSLRPGTGGTEAFF.